This T cell receptor (beta chain) originates from a study of T-cell memory formation after mild COVID-19. Study information: The two donors had largely donor-specific TCR clusters.

About this clonotype itself: Its antigen is currently unknown.

General study findings and limits: From day 15 to 85, contracting clones were balanced between CD4 and CD8, whereas later expanders leaned toward CD4+. Pre-infection memory carried some responding clones, suggesting that cross-reactive memory joined. In second-wave clones peaking day 37, SARS-CoV-2 specificity remained unconfirmed.

TCRdb called the 5' RACE reads again in MiXCR, with one record for every CDR3 protein. In the table there are over 70,000 distinct CDR3 sequences, about 15% of which are singletons. The CDR3 totals 14 residues. In germline, CDR1 is MDHEN, CDR2 SYDVKM. Germline trimming cut 8 bases from V and 7 bases from J; bases unmatched to any gene: 8. J is TRBJ2-1 and V is TRBV28; 10 nucleotides align to TRBD2. Sequences were obtained from PBMCs or a T cell subset sorted from them (not recorded which). The TCR comes from a man younger than 35 who had mild COVID-19 (a few samples of this study predate the infection). Cell type and time point are not known. For the CDR3, the DNA is TGTGCCAGCCTCACTAGCGGGGCCGTAAATGAGCAGTTCTTC. This sequence encodes CASLTSGAVNEQFF.